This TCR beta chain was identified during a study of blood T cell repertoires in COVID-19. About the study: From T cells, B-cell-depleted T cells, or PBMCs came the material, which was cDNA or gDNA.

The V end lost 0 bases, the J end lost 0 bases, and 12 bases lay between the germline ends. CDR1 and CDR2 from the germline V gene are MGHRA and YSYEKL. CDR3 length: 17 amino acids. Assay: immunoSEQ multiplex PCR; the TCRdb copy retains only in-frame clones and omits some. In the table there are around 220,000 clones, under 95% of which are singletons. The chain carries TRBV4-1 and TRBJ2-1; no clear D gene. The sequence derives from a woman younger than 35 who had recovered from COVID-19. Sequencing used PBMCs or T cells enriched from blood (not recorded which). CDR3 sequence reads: CASSQDFRTSSYNEQFF. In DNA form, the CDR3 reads TGCGCCAGCAGCCAAGATTTCAGAACCAGCTCCTACAATGAGCAGTTCTTC.